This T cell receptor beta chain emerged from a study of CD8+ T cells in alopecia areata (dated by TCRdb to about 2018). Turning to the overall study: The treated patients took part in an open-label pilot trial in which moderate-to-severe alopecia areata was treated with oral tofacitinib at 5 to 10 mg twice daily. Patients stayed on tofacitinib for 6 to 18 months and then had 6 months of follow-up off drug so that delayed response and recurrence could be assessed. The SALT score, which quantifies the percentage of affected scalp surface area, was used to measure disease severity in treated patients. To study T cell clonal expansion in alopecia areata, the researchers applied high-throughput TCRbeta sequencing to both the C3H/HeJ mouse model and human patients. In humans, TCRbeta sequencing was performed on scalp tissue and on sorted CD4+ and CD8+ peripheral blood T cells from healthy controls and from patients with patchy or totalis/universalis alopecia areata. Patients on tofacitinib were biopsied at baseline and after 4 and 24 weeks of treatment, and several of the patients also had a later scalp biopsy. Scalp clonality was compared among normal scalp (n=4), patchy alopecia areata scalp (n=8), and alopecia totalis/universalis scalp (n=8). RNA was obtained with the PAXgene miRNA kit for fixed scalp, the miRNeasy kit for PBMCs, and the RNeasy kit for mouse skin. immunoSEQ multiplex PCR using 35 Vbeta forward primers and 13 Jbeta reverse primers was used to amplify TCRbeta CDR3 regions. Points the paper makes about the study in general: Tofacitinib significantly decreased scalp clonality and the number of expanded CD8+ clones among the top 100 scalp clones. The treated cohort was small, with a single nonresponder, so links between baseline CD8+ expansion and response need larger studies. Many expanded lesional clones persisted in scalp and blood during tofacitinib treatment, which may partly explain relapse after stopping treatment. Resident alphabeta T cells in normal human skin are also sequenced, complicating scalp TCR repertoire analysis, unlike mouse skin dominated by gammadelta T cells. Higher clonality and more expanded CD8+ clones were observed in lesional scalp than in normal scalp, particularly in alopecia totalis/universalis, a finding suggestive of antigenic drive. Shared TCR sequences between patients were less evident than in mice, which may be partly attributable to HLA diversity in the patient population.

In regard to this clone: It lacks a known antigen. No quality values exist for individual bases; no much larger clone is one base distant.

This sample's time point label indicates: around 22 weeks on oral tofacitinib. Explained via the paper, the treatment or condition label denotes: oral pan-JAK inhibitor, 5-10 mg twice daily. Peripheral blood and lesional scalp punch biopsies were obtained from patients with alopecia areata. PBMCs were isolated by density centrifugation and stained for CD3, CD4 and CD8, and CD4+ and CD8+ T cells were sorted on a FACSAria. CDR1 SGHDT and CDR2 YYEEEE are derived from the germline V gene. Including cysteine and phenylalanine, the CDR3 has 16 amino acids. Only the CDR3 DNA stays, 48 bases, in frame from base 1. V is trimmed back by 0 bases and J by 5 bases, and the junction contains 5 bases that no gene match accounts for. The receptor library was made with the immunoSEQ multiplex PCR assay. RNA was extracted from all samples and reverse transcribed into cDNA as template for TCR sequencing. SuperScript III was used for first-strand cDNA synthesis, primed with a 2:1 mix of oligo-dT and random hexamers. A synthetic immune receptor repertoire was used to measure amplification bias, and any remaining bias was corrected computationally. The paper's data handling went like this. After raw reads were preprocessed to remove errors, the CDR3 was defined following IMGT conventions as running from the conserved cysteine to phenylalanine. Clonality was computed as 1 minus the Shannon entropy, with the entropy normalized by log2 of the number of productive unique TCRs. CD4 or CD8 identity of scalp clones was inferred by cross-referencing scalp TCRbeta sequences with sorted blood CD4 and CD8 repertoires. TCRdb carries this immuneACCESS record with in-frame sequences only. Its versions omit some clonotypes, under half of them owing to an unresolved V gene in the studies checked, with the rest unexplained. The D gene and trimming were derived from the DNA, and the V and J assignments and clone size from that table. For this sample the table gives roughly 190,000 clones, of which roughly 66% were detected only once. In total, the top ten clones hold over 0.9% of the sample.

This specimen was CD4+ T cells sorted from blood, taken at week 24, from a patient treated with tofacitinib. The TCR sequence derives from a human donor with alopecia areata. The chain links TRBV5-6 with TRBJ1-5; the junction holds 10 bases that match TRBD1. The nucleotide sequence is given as TGTGCCAGCAGCTTGGGCTCGGGACAGGGGCATCAGCCCCAGCATTTT. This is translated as CASSLGSGQGHQPQHF.